This TCR beta chain was recovered during a study of T cell responses to AZD1222 COVID-19 vaccine. As concerns this clone: Its antigen is undetermined.

Germline V gives CDR1 SGHDT, CDR2 YYEEEE. This CDR3 spans 14 amino acids. V was clipped by 1 base and J by 4 bases, with 11 bases between them. Sequencing was performed with immunoSEQ multiplex PCR; in TCRdb, only in-frame clones are kept and a portion is missing. Here the sample spans roughly 110,000 clones, 87% being singletons. Findings and caveats of the study: Among vaccine-associated CD4 TCRs, coverage spanned spike, with dominance at 160-218 and 743-854. White British people made up most donors, females outnumbered males, and clonal diversity was possibly underestimated.

The receptor's source is an adult who received the AZD1222 COVID-19 vaccine. This chain joins TRBV5-6 and TRBJ2-5; unclear D gene. Sequencing used peripheral blood, obtained 28 days after the second AZD1222 dose. The CDR3 loop is CASSLLDQGETQYF. Written as DNA, the CDR3 is TGTGCCAGCAGCTTGTTGGACCAAGGAGAGACCCAGTACTTC.